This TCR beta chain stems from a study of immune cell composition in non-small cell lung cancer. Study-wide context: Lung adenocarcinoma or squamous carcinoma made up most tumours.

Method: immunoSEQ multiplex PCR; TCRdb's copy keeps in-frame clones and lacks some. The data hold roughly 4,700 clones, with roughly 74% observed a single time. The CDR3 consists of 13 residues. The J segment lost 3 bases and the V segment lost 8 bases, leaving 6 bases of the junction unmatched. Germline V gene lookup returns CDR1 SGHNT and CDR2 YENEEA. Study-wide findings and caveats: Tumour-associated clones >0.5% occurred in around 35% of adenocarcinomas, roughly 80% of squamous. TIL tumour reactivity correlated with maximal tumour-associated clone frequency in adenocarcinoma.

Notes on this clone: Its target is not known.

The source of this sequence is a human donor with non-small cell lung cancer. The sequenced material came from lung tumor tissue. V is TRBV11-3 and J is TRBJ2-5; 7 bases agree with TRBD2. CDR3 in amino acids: CASSALAEETQYF. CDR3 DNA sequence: TGTGCCAGCTCTGCGCTAGCGGAAGAGACCCAGTACTTC.